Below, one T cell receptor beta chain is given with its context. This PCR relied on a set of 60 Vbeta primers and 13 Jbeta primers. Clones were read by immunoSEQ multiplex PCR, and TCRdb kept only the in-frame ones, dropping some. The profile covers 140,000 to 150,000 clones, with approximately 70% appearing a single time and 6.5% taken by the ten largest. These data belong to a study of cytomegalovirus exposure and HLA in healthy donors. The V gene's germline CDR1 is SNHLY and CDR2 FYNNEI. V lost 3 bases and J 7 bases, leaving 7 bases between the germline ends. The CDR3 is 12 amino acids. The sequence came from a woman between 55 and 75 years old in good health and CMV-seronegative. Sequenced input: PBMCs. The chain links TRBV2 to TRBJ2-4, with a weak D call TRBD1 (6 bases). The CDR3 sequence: CASSEQGNIQYF. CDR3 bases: TGTGCCAGCAGTGAGCAGGGGAACATTCAGTACTTC.